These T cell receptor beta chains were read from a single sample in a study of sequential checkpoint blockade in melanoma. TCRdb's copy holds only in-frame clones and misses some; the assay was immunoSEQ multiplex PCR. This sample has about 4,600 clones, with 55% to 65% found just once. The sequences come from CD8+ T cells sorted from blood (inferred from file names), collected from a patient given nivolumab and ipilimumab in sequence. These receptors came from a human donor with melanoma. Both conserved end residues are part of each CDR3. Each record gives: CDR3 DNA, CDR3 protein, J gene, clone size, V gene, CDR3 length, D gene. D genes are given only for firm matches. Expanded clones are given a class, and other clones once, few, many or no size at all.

cdr3_nt: TGTGCCAGCAGCGTAGAGGGACTAGCGGGAGCAGATACGCAGTATTTT
cdr3_aa: CASSVEGLAGADTQYF
j_call: TRBJ2-3
clone_size: NA
v_call: TRBV9
cdr3_length: 16
d_call: TRBD2

cdr3_nt: TGTGCCAGTAGTATAGTCGGTAGCTCCTACGAGCAGTACTTC
cdr3_aa: CASSIVGSSYEQYF
j_call: TRBJ2-7
clone_size: few
v_call: TRBV19
cdr3_length: 14
d_call: NA

cdr3_nt: TGCGCCAGCAGTGAGGGGACAGGGGGCTACTACGAGCAGTACTTC
cdr3_aa: CASSEGTGGYYEQYF
j_call: TRBJ2-7
clone_size: NA
v_call: TRBV10-1
cdr3_length: 15
d_call: TRBD1

cdr3_nt: TGTGCCAGCAGTCATCGGGGACTAGGCACAGATACGCAGTATTTT
cdr3_aa: CASSHRGLGTDTQYF
j_call: TRBJ2-3
clone_size: medium-sized
v_call: TRBV27
cdr3_length: 15
d_call: TRBD2

cdr3_nt: TGTGCCAGCAGCGTAGCTTACGGCACTGAAGCTTTCTTT
cdr3_aa: CASSVAYGTEAFF
j_call: TRBJ1-1
clone_size: NA
v_call: TRBV9
cdr3_length: 13
d_call: NA

cdr3_nt: TGTGCCAGCAGCTACGTACTTGTAGGGGGCGATGACTATGGCTACACCTTC
cdr3_aa: CASSYVLVGGDDYGYTF
j_call: TRBJ1-2
clone_size: NA
v_call: TRBV7-9
cdr3_length: 17
d_call: TRBD1

cdr3_nt: TGTGCCAGCAGTTTCTCAGGGGTGGGTACTGAAGCTTTCTTT
cdr3_aa: CASSFSGVGTEAFF
j_call: TRBJ1-1
clone_size: NA
v_call: TRBV27
cdr3_length: 14
d_call: NA

cdr3_nt: TGTGCCAGCAGCTTTTGGAGCGTTCAAGAGACCCAGTACTTC
cdr3_aa: CASSFWSVQETQYF
j_call: TRBJ2-5
clone_size: NA
v_call: TRBV5-6
cdr3_length: 14
d_call: NA

cdr3_nt: TGTGCCAGCAGCGTAGCTGGAGTCTCTGGAAACACCATATATTTT
cdr3_aa: CASSVAGVSGNTIYF
j_call: TRBJ1-3
clone_size: once
v_call: TRBV9
cdr3_length: 15
d_call: NA

cdr3_nt: TGTGCCACCAGCAGATCCGGGACTATCGAAGAGACCCAGTACTTC
cdr3_aa: CATSRSGTIEETQYF
j_call: TRBJ2-5
clone_size: few
v_call: TRBV15
cdr3_length: 15
d_call: TRBD2

cdr3_nt: TGTGCCAGCAGTTACTCGCCTGGACAGGGGGACACTGAAGCTTTCTTT
cdr3_aa: CASSYSPGQGDTEAFF
j_call: TRBJ1-1
clone_size: NA
v_call: TRBV6-5
cdr3_length: 16
d_call: TRBD1

cdr3_nt: TGTGCCAGCGGCTCGACAGGGGAGGAGTACGAGCAGTACTTC
cdr3_aa: CASGSTGEEYEQYF
j_call: TRBJ2-7
clone_size: NA
v_call: TRBV27
cdr3_length: 14
d_call: TRBD1

cdr3_nt: TGTGCCACCAGCAGCACTAGCGGGAGCTCCTACAATGAGCAGTTCTTC
cdr3_aa: CATSSTSGSSYNEQFF
j_call: TRBJ2-1
clone_size: few
v_call: TRBV15
cdr3_length: 16
d_call: TRBD2

cdr3_nt: TGTGCCAGCAGCAGACCACAGGGGGCGAGCTATGGCTACACCTTC
cdr3_aa: CASSRPQGASYGYTF
j_call: TRBJ1-2
clone_size: few
v_call: TRBV21-1
cdr3_length: 15
d_call: NA

cdr3_nt: TGTGCCAGCTGGGACGGGAGAAGGGAAGAGACCCAGTACTTC
cdr3_aa: CASWDGRREETQYF
j_call: TRBJ2-5
clone_size: NA
v_call: TRBV6-5
cdr3_length: 14
d_call: NA

cdr3_nt: TGTGCCACCAGCAGAGATTTGGGAGGCGGGAGTAGCGAGCAGTACTTC
cdr3_aa: CATSRDLGGGSSEQYF
j_call: TRBJ2-7
clone_size: NA
v_call: TRBV15
cdr3_length: 16
d_call: TRBD2